The 4 T cell receptor beta chains reported below all come from one sample, sequenced in a study of T-cell memory formation after mild COVID-19. TCRdb analysed the 5' RACE reads with MiXCR anew, one entry per CDR3 protein. The sample has around 250,000 distinct CDR3 sequences, under 20% seen once. Sequencing was done on a sample of PBMCs or a T cell subset sorted from them (not recorded which). The receptors come from a man aged 18 to 29 who had mild COVID-19 (a few samples of this study predate the infection). Cell type and time point are not known.

The chain recombines TRBV6-2 or TRBV6-3 with TRBJ2-1; no firm D call. Germline values: CDR1 MNHEY, CDR2 SVGEGT. Trimming shortened V by 4 bases and J by 10 bases, and 11 bases separated the two germline ends. The CDR3 sequence is 12 residues long. CDR3: CASSLGFWEQFF. CDR3 DNA sequence: TGTGCCAGCAGTTTGGGCTTTTGGGAGCAGTTCTTC.

The genes are TRBV12-3 or TRBV12-4 and TRBJ2-1; no definite D call. This CDR3 has 11 residues. Trimming left V 3 bases short and J 8 bases short, with 5 bases between. The CDR3 DNA sequence: TGTGCCAGCAGTTTGATCTATGAGCAGTTCTTC. The encoded protein is CASSLIYEQFF.

This sequence joins TRBV7-9 and TRBJ2-3; tentatively, D is TRBD1 or TRBD2 (6 bases each). The CDR3 is 15 amino acids. Germline V gene sequence: CDR1 SEHNR, CDR2 FQNEAQ (reference sequence). Trimming shortened V by 3 bases and J by 5 bases, and 15 bases separated the two germline ends. The CDR3, as DNA: TGTGCCAGCAGCTTCACCGGGGGCGCAGGAGATACGCAGTATTTT. Protein: CASSFTGGAGDTQYF.

This clonotype was detected only a few times. This chain uses TRBV5-1 with TRBJ1-6; TRBD1 matches at 10 bases. The CDR3 is made up of 15 amino acids. The V gene end was trimmed by 4 bases and the J gene end by 12 bases; junction bases not matched to a gene: 10. Germline values: CDR1 SGHRS, CDR2 YFSETQ. CDR3 residues: CASSKLTGGQEPLHF. DNA for the CDR3: TGCGCCAGCAGCAAGTTGACAGGGGGCCAAGAACCCCTCCACTTT.